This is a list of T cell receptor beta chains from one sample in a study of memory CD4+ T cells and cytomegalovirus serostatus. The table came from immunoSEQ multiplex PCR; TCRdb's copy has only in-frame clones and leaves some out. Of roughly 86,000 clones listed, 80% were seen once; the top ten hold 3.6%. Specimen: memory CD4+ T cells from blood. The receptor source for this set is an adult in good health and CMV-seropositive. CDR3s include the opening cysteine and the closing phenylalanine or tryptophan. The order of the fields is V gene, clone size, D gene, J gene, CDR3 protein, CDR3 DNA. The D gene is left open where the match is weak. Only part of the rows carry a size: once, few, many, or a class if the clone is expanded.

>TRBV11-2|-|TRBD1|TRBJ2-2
CATNRDSPNTGELFF
TGTGCCACCAACCGGGACAGCCCGAACACCGGGGAGCTGTTTTTT
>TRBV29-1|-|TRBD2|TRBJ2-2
CSALAGLGTGELFF
TGCAGCGCCTTAGCGGGACTGGGCACCGGGGAGCTGTTTTTT
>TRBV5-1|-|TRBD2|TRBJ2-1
CASSRSDVAGGDEQFF
TGCGCCAGCAGCCGTAGCGACGTAGCGGGAGGGGATGAGCAGTTCTTC
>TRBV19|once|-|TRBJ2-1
CASSLSGGGYNEQFF
TGTGCCAGTAGCCTTAGCGGAGGGGGGTACAATGAGCAGTTCTTC
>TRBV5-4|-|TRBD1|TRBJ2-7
CASSPRQGAYEQYF
TGTGCCAGCAGCCCGAGACAGGGGGCGTACGAGCAGTACTTC
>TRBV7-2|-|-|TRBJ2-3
CASSLANHPGAATGHTQYF
TGTGCCAGCAGCTTAGCGAACCACCCGGGAGCAGCAACCGGTCATACGCAGTATTTT
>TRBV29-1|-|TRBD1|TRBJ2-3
CSVAAGGSPDTQYF
TGCAGCGTTGCGGCAGGGGGCTCGCCAGATACGCAGTATTTT
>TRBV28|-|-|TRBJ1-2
CASSQGRVYGYTF
TGTGCCAGCAGTCAGGGCAGGGTCTATGGCTACACCTTC
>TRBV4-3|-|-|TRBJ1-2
CASSQARNLANYGYTF
TGCGCCAGCAGCCAAGCGAGGAACCTAGCTAACTATGGCTACACCTTC
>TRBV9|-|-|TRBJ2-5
CASSVGGTYRQETQYF
TGTGCCAGCAGCGTAGGGGGGACATACAGACAAGAGACCCAGTACTTC
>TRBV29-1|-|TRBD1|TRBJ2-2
CSAGTGGGTGELFF
TGCAGCGCAGGGACAGGGGGCGGCACCGGGGAGCTGTTTTTT
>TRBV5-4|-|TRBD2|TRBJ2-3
CASSLSVAGEDTQYF
TGTGCCAGCAGCTTGTCGGTAGCGGGAGAAGATACGCAGTATTTT
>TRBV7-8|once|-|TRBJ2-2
CASSLSSFANTGELFF
TGTGCCAGCAGCTTATCGAGTTTCGCGAACACCGGGGAGCTGTTTTTT
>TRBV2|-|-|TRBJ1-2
CASSDSGVLGHGYTF
TGTGCCAGCAGTGATTCTGGGGTTTTAGGGCATGGCTACACCTTC
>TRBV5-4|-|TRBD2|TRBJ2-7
CASSAGSGTSGTEQYF
TGTGCCAGCAGCGCCGGATCCGGGACTAGCGGGACCGAGCAGTACTTC